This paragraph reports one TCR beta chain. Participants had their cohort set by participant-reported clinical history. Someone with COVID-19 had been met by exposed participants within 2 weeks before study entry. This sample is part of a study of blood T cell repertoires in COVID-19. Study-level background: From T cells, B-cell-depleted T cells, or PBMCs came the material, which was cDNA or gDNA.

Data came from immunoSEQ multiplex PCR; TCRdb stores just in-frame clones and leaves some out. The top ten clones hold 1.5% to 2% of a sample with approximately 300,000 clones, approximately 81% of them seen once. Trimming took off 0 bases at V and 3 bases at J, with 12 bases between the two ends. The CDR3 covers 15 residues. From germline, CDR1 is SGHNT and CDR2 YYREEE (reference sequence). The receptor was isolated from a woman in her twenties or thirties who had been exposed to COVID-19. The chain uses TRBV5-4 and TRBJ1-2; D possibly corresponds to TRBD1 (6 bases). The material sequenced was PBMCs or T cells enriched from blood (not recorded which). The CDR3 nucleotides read TGTGCCAGCAGCTTGGACAGGGAACGTTACTATGGCTACACCTTC. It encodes CASSLDRERYYGYTF.